The 11 T cell receptor beta chains below were found in one sample sequenced in a study of shared clonotypes between healthy human individuals. Clones were sequenced by immunoSEQ multiplex PCR, and TCRdb holds only the in-frame ones, with some missing. This sample has 2 million to 2.5 million clones, with 80% to 95% found just once. The sequencing sample was made of naive CD4+ T cells from PBMCs. Subset of the sample: CD45RA+ positively selected. These receptors originate from a man aged 18 to 30 in good health. Some clones in this sample may be carry-over from other donors' samples.

This clone came up once. In the same sample, other DNA sequences code for this CDR3. The gene calls are TRBV5-1 and TRBJ1-1; D is ambiguous. This CDR3 region has 13 residues. V lost 0 bases to trimming and J lost 4 bases, with 7 bases between them. CDR1 and CDR2 (germline): SGHRS, YFSETQ. CDR3 loop: CASSLVEGTEAFF. CDR3 nucleotide sequence: TGCGCCAGCAGCTTGGTTGAGGGCACTGAAGCTTTCTTT.

The V and J genes are TRBV5-1 and TRBJ1-2, with D possibly being TRBD1 (5 bases). Trimming took off 4 bases at V and 4 bases at J, with 14 bases between the two ends. The CDR3 totals 14 residues. Germline assignment: CDR1 SGHRS and CDR2 YFSETQ. The CDR3: CASSRGREVYGYTF. Written as DNA, the CDR3 is TGCGCCAGCAGCCGGGGGAGGGAGGTCTATGGCTACACCTTC.

The chain employs TRBV18 and TRBJ2-7; possibly TRBD2 for D (6 bases). The CDR3 loop spans 14 amino acids. V dropped 3 bases and J dropped 4 bases, with 13 bases sitting between them. Germline V CDR1 and CDR2: KGHSH, LQKENI. CDR3 DNA: TGTGCCAGCTCACCGGGCGGGAAAACTTACGAGCAGTACTTC. As protein: CASSPGGKTYEQYF.

A remark on this clone: Other DNA sequences in this sample translate to the same CDR3. In nucleotides, the CDR3 is TGTGCCAGCAGTCTTAGTTCTGGAAACACCATATATTTT. Translation: CASSLSSGNTIYF. The J gene is TRBJ1-3, the V gene TRBV27; D is undetermined. This CDR3 has 13 residues. Trimming stripped 5 bases from V and 1 base from J, with 6 bases between. Germline V CDR1 and CDR2: MNHEY, SMNVEV (reference sequence).

This sequence joins TRBV10-3 and TRBJ2-1; D possibly uses TRBD1 or TRBD2 (6 bases each). Trimming removed 0 bases at V and 10 bases at J, with 7 bases between. Germline V CDR1 and CDR2: ENHRY, SYGVKD. This CDR3 has 12 amino acids. CDR3 sequence (DNA): TGTGCCATCAGTGAGTCCGGGGGCGAGCAGTTCTTC. Translation gives CAISESGGEQFF.

This chain uses TRBV18 with TRBJ2-3; 14 nucleotides line up with TRBD2. The junction had 8 bases not matched to a gene; V was cut back by 6 bases and J by 3 bases. This CDR3 is built from 17 residues. From germline, CDR1 is KGHSH and CDR2 LQKENI. The DNA of the CDR3 is TGTGCCAGCTCCCGCGGGACTAGCGGGAGTGGGACAGATACGCAGTATTTT. Amino acids: CASSRGTSGSGTDTQYF. The full variable domain, its missing parts supplied by reference TRBV18 and TRBJ2-3, is NAGVMQNPRHLVRRRGQEARLRCSPMKGHSHVYWYRQLPEEGLKFMVYLQKENIIDESGMPKERFSAEFPKEGPSILRIQQVVRGDSAAYFCASSRGTSGSGTDTQYFGPGTRLTVL.

The chain couples TRBV18 to TRBJ2-3; unclear D gene. CDR3 length equals 13 residues. V lost 1 base and J lost 4, with 6 bases in between. Germline lookup yields CDR1 KGHSH and CDR2 LQKENI. As DNA, the CDR3 is TGTGCCAGCTCACCACGAGAGGCAGATACGCAGTATTTT. It translates to CASSPREADTQYF. The full variable domain, its missing parts supplied by reference TRBV18 and TRBJ2-3, is NAGVMQNPRHLVRRRGQEARLRCSPMKGHSHVYWYRQLPEEGLKFMVYLQKENIIDESGMPKERFSAEFPKEGPSILRIQQVVRGDSAAYFCASSPREADTQYFGPGTRLTVL.

Comments on this clone: Other DNA sequences of this sample code for an identical CDR3. The rearrangement joins TRBV29-1 to TRBJ2-3; TRBD2 matches at 12 bases. The CDR3 loop spans 15 amino acids. J gave up 0 bases and V 6 bases, and 4 bases lay outside the gene matches. CDR1 and CDR2 from the germline V gene are SQVTM and ANQGSEA. The CDR3 spells CSVAGTSGSTDTQYF. The CDR3 bases are TGCAGCGTCGCCGGGACTAGCGGGAGCACAGATACGCAGTATTTT.

This chain joins TRBV29-1 and TRBJ2-3; D unclear. Trimming removed 2 bases from V and 10 bases from J, with 16 bases in between. Germline lookup yields CDR1 SQVTM and CDR2 ANQGSEA. The CDR3 runs 13 residues. This chain's CDR3 is CSVERLDQSAQYF. For the CDR3, the DNA is TGCAGCGTTGAACGCCTGGATCAGTCGGCGCAGTATTTT.

The chain combines TRBV6-1 with TRBJ2-7; no definite D call. The CDR3 covers 16 residues. The V end lost 1 base, the J end lost 0 bases, and 13 bases lay between the germline ends. CDR1 MNHNS and CDR2 SASEGT come from the germline V gene. The CDR3 nucleotides read TGTGCCAGCAGTGAAGTGGGCGCGCCCTACTCCTACGAGCAGTACTTC. It codes for CASSEVGAPYSYEQYF.

J is TRBJ1-2 and V is TRBV5-6; weak D call: TRBD1 (5 bases). Germline CDR1 SGHDT, CDR2 YYEEEE. V lost 4 bases and J 4 bases, leaving 17 bases between the germline ends. The CDR3 runs 15 residues. CDR3 sequence: CASSPYRQTPYGYTF. The CDR3 bases are TGTGCCAGCAGCCCATACCGACAGACACCCTATGGCTACACCTTC.